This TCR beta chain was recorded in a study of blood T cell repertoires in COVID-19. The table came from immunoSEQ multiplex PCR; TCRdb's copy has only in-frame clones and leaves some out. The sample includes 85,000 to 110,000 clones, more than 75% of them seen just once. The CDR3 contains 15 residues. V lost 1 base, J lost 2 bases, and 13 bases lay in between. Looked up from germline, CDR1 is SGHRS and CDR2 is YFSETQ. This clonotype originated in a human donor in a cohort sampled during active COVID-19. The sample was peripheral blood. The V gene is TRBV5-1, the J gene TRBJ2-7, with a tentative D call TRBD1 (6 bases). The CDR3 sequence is CASSLSSGAPYEQYF. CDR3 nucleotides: TGCGCCAGCAGCTTGAGCTCAGGGGCCCCCTACGAGCAGTACTTC.